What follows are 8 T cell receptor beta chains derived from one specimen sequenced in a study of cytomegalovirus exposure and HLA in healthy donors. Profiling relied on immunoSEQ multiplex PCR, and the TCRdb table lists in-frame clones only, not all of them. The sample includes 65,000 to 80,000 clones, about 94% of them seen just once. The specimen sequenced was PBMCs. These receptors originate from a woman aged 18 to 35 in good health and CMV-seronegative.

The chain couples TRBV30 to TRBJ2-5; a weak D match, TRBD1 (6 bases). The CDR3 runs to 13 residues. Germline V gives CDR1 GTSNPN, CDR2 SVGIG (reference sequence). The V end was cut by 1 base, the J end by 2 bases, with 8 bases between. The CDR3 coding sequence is TGTGCCTGGAGTGGGGGGACACAAGAGACCCAGTACTTC. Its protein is CAWSGGTQETQYF.

The CDR3 DNA sequence: TGTGCCTCGTCAATATCAGGGGGCTTTGGCTACACCTTC. Translation: CASSISGGFGYTF. The chain links TRBV30 to TRBJ1-2, with 8 bases lining up with TRBD1. The V segment lost 7 bases and the J segment 7 bases; nucleotides outside the gene matches: 11. In germline, CDR1 is GTSNPN, CDR2 SVGIG (reference sequence). The CDR3 loop spans 13 amino acids.

In nucleotides, the CDR3 is TGTGCCACCAGCAGTTGGAGAACCGGGGAGCTGTTTTTT. This sequence encodes CATSSWRTGELFF. The chain recombines TRBV15 with TRBJ2-2; D call uncertain. This CDR3 spans 13 amino acids. The germline V gene has CDR1 LNHNV and CDR2 YYDKDF (reference sequence). The V and J ends lost 3 bases and 5 bases respectively, with 7 bases between them. Full variable domain (missing parts from reference TRBV15 and TRBJ2-2): DAMVIQNPRYQVTQFGKPVTLSCSQTLNHNVMYWYQQKSSQAPKLLFHYYDKDFNNEADTPDNFQSRRPNTSFCFLDIRSPGLGDTAMYLCATSSWRTGELFFGEGSRLTVL.

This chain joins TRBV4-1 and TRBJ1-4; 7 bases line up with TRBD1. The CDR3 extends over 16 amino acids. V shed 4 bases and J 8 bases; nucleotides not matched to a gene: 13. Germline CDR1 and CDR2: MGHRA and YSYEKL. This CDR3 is CASSREGAGVDEKLFF. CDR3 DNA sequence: TGCGCCAGCAGCCGAGAGGGGGCAGGGGTGGACGAAAAACTGTTTTTT.

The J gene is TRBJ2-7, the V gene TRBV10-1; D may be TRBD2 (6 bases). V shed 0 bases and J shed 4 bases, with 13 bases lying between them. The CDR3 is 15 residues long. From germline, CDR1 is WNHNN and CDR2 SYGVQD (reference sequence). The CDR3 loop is CASSESSGRGYEQYF. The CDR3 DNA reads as TGCGCCAGCAGTGAGTCGTCCGGGAGAGGTTACGAGCAGTACTTC.

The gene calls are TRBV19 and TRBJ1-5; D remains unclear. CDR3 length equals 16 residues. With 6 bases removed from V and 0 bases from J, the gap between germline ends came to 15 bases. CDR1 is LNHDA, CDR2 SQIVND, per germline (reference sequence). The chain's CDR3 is CASSHEVGNSNQPQHF. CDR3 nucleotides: TGTGCCAGTAGCCACGAGGTCGGGAATAGCAATCAGCCCCAGCATTTT. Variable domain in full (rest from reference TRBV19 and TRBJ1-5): DGGITQSPKYLFRKEGQNVTLSCEQNLNHDAMYWYRQDPGQGLRLIYYSQIVNDFQKGDIAEGYSVSREKKESFPLTVTSAQKNPTAFYLCASSHEVGNSNQPQHFGDGTRLSIL.

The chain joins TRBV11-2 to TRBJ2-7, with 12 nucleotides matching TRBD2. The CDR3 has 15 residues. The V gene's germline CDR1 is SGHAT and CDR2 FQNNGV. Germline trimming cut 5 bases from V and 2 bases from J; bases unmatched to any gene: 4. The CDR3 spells CASSPTSGGPYEQYF. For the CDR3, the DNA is TGTGCCAGCAGCCCCACTAGCGGGGGGCCCTACGAGCAGTACTTC.

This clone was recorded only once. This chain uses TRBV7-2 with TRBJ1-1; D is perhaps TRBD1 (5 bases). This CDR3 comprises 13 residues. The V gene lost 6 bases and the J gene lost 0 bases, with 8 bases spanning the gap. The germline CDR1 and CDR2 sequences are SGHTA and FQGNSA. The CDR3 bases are TGTGCCAGCAGGTCCAGGGTGAACACTGAAGCTTTCTTT. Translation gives CASRSRVNTEAFF.